These 11 T cell receptor beta chains originate from one sample sequenced in a study of vaccination effects on CD4 cells after COVID-19. Antigen-specific CD4+ T cells expanded by the ViraFEST assay with viral peptide pools were then sequenced. Subsequent to 10 days of culture, CD4+ T cells were isolated. The person acquired a PCR-confirmed SARS-CoV-2 infection between March and December 2020. Everyone in the study got two shots of either the BNT162b2 or mRNA-1273 vaccine. These receptors are not linked to any known antigen. Data came from immunoSEQ multiplex PCR; TCRdb stores just in-frame clones and leaves some out. The sample has some 15,000 clones, less than 85% seen once; the top ten hold less than 20%. The sample consisted of CD4+ T cells from PBMCs cultured with SARS-CoV-2 spike peptides, taken after COVID-19 vaccination. The receptor source for this set is a human donor who had a prior SARS-CoV-2 infection.

V gene TRBV5-6 combines with J gene TRBJ2-1, with 8 bases lining up with TRBD2. V dropped 2 bases and J dropped 9; count of bases not matched to a gene: 4. Germline assignment: CDR1 SGHDT and CDR2 YYEEEE. The CDR3 runs 13 residues. The CDR3 spells CASSFDGRGEQFF. The DNA for the CDR3 is TGTGCCAGCAGCTTTGACGGGAGGGGTGAGCAGTTCTTC.

This sequence joins TRBV10-3 and TRBJ2-7; tentative D call: TRBD2 (6 bases). This CDR3 contains 12 residues. Trimming shortened V by 6 bases and J by 2 bases, and 8 bases separated the two germline ends. CDR1 and CDR2 from the germline V gene are ENHRY and SYGVKD. The CDR3 nucleotides read TGTGCCATCAGCCCGGGGGCCTACGAGCAGTACTTC. This encodes CAISPGAYEQYF.

The genes are TRBV29-1 and TRBJ2-1; TRBD2 matches 12 bases. Germline V CDR1 and CDR2: SQVTM, ANQGSEA. Germline trimming cut 6 bases from V and 4 bases from J; bases unmatched to any gene: 1. CDR3 length: 13 residues. CDR3 DNA sequence: TGCAGCGTCGGACTAGCGGGATACAATGAGCAGTTCTTC. Residues: CSVGLAGYNEQFF.

The chain links TRBV5-4 to TRBJ1-1; the D is unclear. Germline CDR1 SGHNT, CDR2 YYREEE (reference sequence). The CDR3 consists of 16 residues. Trimming pared 6 bases from V and 1 base from J, leaving 19 bases between. CDR3: CASKGGPYGENTEAFF. The CDR3 bases are TGTGCCAGCAAGGGCGGGCCGTACGGTGAGAACACTGAAGCTTTCTTT.

The V and J genes are TRBV4-3 and TRBJ2-3; no firm D call. CDR1 is LGHNA and CDR2 is YSLEER in the germline V gene. The CDR3 spans 15 residues. V was pared by 0 bases and J by 1 base, with 8 bases between. The CDR3 nucleotides are TGCGCCAGCAGCCAAGATCCGGCAGGCACAGATACGCAGTATTTT. Amino acids: CASSQDPAGTDTQYF.

The chain uses TRBV6-5 and TRBJ1-1; 7 bases are a match to TRBD1. The CDR3 covers 13 residues. V shed 6 bases, J shed 7 bases, and the junction held 8 bases outside the gene matches. CDR1 is MNHEY, CDR2 SVGAGI, per germline. Here the CDR3 DNA reads TGTGCCAGCAGGGACAGGTTCGGGGGTGAAGCTTTCTTT. This translates into CASRDRFGGEAFF.

This chain uses TRBV7-8 with TRBJ1-4; D gene unclear. V gave up 1 base and J gave up 1 base, with 16 bases separating them. CDR1 is SGHVS and CDR2 is FQNEAQ in the germline V gene. There are 18 residues in the CDR3. CDR3 coding DNA: TGTGCCAGCAGCTTAGGATCGGCAGACGGGAGAACTAATGAAAAACTGTTTTTT. Its translation is CASSLGSADGRTNEKLFF.

The V and J genes are TRBV6-4 and TRBJ2-1; 8 bases agree with TRBD2. The CDR3 runs 15 residues. CDR1 and CDR2 (germline): MRHNA, SNTAGT. The junction had 8 bases not matched to a gene; V was cut back by 3 bases and J by 7 bases. The CDR3 loop is CASSEIAGSTNEQFF. In nucleotides, the CDR3 is TGTGCCAGCAGTGAGATAGCGGGATCTACAAATGAGCAGTTCTTC.

This clone was found once. V and J are TRBV20-1 and TRBJ1-5; 8 bases fit TRBD1. The CDR3 is made up of 15 amino acids. J gave up 1 base and V 3 bases, and 5 bases lay outside the gene matches. Germline CDR1 reads DFQATT; CDR2 reads SNEGSKA (reference sequence). CDR3: CSASPGGLSNQPQHF. In DNA, the CDR3 is TGCAGTGCTAGTCCAGGGGGCTTGAGCAATCAGCCCCAGCATTTT.

The chain carries TRBV18 and TRBJ2-3, with TRBD1 as a possible D gene (6 bases). The CDR3 has 19 residues. Germline-derived CDR1 and CDR2 are KGHSH and LQKENI. V shed 3 bases and J shed 2 bases, with 24 bases lying between them. The DNA of the CDR3 is TGTGCCAGCTCACCCTTTGCCTACGTTGGGGGCCTCCACACAGATACGCAGTATTTT. It codes for CASSPFAYVGGLHTDTQYF. The full variable domain, completed using reference TRBV18 and TRBJ2-3, is NAGVMQNPRHLVRRRGQEARLRCSPMKGHSHVYWYRQLPEEGLKFMVYLQKENIIDESGMPKERFSAEFPKEGPSILRIQQVVRGDSAAYFCASSPFAYVGGLHTDTQYFGPGTRLTVL.

This clone has a single count. J is TRBJ2-1 and V is TRBV5-4; 7 bases are shared with TRBD2. After removal of 3 bases from V and 0 bases from J, the junction contained 12 bases not matched to a gene. Germline V lookup: CDR1 SGHNT, CDR2 YYREEE (reference sequence). The CDR3 is made up of 18 amino acids. CDR3 nucleotide sequence: TGTGCCAGCAGCTCGGGGGGAGCGAGGACTAGCTCCTACAATGAGCAGTTCTTC. This sequence encodes CASSSGGARTSSYNEQFF.